The 31 T cell receptor beta chains reported below all come from one sample, sequenced in a study of T cells in Graves' hyperthyroidism and ophthalmopathy. Regions amplified from RNA transcripts were the TCR beta CDR3 regions. The HTBI primer set drove a first-round RT-PCR of the TCR CDR3. MiXCR was run by TCRdb on the multiplex PCR reads, yielding one entry per CDR3 protein. The profile shows about 600,000 distinct CDR3 sequences, about a sixth of them singletons. Sequenced sample: blood. The receptors come from a woman in her forties with Graves' ophthalmopathy.

The chain is built from TRBV20-1 and TRBJ2-7; 8 bases match TRBD2. The J segment lost 4 bases and the V segment lost 0 bases, leaving 11 bases of the junction unmatched. CDR1 is DFQATT and CDR2 is SNEGSKA in the germline V gene (reference sequence). The CDR3 loop spans 16 amino acids. The CDR3 region is CSARDLGTGGDYEQYF. CDR3 DNA sequence: TGCAGTGCTAGAGATTTGGGGACCGGGGGGGATTACGAGCAGTACTTC.

This clonotype was counted many times. The chain is built from TRBV7-9 and TRBJ2-7; the match to TRBD1 covers 8 bases. CDR1 SEHNR and CDR2 FQNEAQ come from the germline V gene (reference sequence). There are 12 residues in the CDR3. V shed 10 bases, J shed 3 bases, and the junction held 5 bases outside the gene matches. Here the CDR3 DNA reads TGTGCCACCCAGACAGGGGACTACGAGCAGTACTTC. This gives the protein CATQTGDYEQYF.

This clonotype was counted at least ten times. The chain recombines TRBV12-3 or TRBV12-4 with TRBJ2-2; 8 bases are a match to TRBD1. The V gene end was trimmed by 6 bases and the J gene end by 6 bases; junction bases not matched to a gene: 3. This CDR3 has 13 residues. The chain's CDR3 is CASSLQGAGELFF. CDR3 in DNA: TGTGCCAGCAGCTTACAGGGGGCCGGGGAGCTGTTTTTT.

This clonotype occurred a few times. V and J are TRBV27 and TRBJ1-2, with TRBD1 as a possible D gene (5 bases). This CDR3 contains 12 residues. V dropped 5 bases and J dropped 8 bases, with 12 bases sitting between them. CDR1 is MNHEY, CDR2 SMNVEV, per germline (reference sequence). This chain's CDR3 is CASSTGGGGYTF. The CDR3 coding sequence is TGTGCCAGCAGTACGGGGGGTGGGGGCTACACCTTC.

V gene TRBV24-1 combines with J gene TRBJ2-3; D possibly uses TRBD1 or TRBD2 (6 bases each). V lost 4 bases and J lost 2, with 30 bases in between. CDR1 is KGHDR, CDR2 SFDVKD, per germline. CDR3 length equals 21 residues. The CDR3 here is CATSDRKGGTAPGAPTDTQYF. For the CDR3, the DNA is TGTGCCACCAGTGACCGTAAGGGTGGGACTGCTCCGGGGGCTCCCACAGATACGCAGTATTTT.

This clonotype was detected many times. The chain combines TRBV6-5 with TRBJ1-3; the D gene is possibly TRBD1 (5 bases). In germline, CDR1 is MNHEY, CDR2 SVGAGI. This CDR3 spans 15 amino acids. The V and J ends lost 0 bases and 1 base respectively, with 7 bases between them. CDR3 bases: TGTGCCAGCAGTTACTCCGGGGGATCTGGAAACACCATATATTTT. It yields the protein CASSYSGGSGNTIYF.

There are many counts of this clonotype. The chain recombines TRBV11-2 with TRBJ1-1; D is unclear. The CDR3 loop spans 15 amino acids. V gave up 1 base and J gave up 5 bases, with 14 bases separating them. Germline V CDR1 and CDR2: SGHAT, FQNNGV. This CDR3 is CASSLAFRERTEAFF. The CDR3 region has the DNA TGTGCCAGCAGCTTAGCCTTCCGGGAACGGACTGAAGCTTTCTTT.

The chain joins TRBV11-2 to TRBJ1-5; D unresolved. Germline V gene sequence: CDR1 SGHAT, CDR2 FQNNGV. The CDR3 length is 13 residues. The V gene lost 0 bases and the J gene lost 7 bases, with 7 bases spanning the gap. CDR3 sequence: CASSLERLQPQHF. In DNA, the CDR3 is TGTGCCAGCAGCTTAGAGAGGCTCCAGCCCCAGCATTTT.

This clonotype was recorded a few times. This sequence joins TRBV6-1 and TRBJ1-3, with unresolved D. CDR3 length equals 14 residues. V was cut by 5 bases and J by 6 bases, with 14 bases left in between. Germline V lookup: CDR1 MNHNS, CDR2 SASEGT. The CDR3 sequence is CASSRALGSNTIYF. CDR3 nucleotide sequence: TGTGCCAGCAGTCGTGCGTTGGGGTCAAACACCATATATTTT.

This chain joins TRBV6-2 or TRBV6-3 and TRBJ2-5; a weak D match, TRBD1 (6 bases). The CDR3 sequence is 13 residues long. V dropped 2 bases and J dropped 6 bases, with 10 bases sitting between them. Germline CDR1 reads MNHEY; CDR2 reads SVGEGT. CDR3 protein: CASSYQGRQTQYF. DNA for the CDR3: TGTGCCAGCAGTTACCAGGGGCGGCAGACCCAGTACTTC.

The J gene is TRBJ2-3, the V gene TRBV12-5; D call uncertain. With 1 base removed from V and 4 bases from J, the gap between germline ends came to 6 bases. Germline V lookup: CDR1 LGHNT, CDR2 FRNRAP. CDR3 length equals 13 residues. This chain's CDR3 is CASGLARADTQYF. CDR3 in DNA: TGTGCTAGTGGTTTGGCTCGGGCAGATACGCAGTATTTT.

The V call is TRBV28, the J call TRBJ2-5; 11 bases align to TRBD2. CDR1 is MDHEN and CDR2 is SYDVKM in the germline V gene. Trimming removed 6 bases from V and 4 bases from J; junction bases left unmatched: 4. The CDR3 totals 14 residues. CDR3 bases: TGTGCCAGCAGAACTAGCGGGAGCTCAGAGACCCAGTACTTC. Amino acids: CASRTSGSSETQYF.

This clonotype was detected a few times. The CDR3 DNA reads as TGTGCCAGCTCACAACAGGGAGGAATTGAGCAGTTCTTC. It specifies CASSQQGGIEQFF. The chain is built from TRBV18 and TRBJ2-1; D assignment may be TRBD1 or TRBD2 (6 bases each). The germline V gene encodes CDR1 KGHSH and CDR2 LQKENI. The CDR3 is made up of 13 amino acids. V gave up 4 bases and J gave up 9 bases, with 13 bases separating them.

This clonotype occurred many times. This chain joins TRBV7-8 and TRBJ1-5; TRBD1 matches 7 bases. J was trimmed by 6 bases and V by 5 bases; bases with no gene match: 10. Germline V gene lookup returns CDR1 SGHVS and CDR2 FQNEAQ. The CDR3 has 15 residues. The CDR3 bases are TGTGCCAGCAGCCTTGGGCGAGGGGGCGGTCAGCCCCAGCATTTT. Translation: CASSLGRGGGQPQHF.

The chain joins TRBV5-1 to TRBJ2-5; TRBD1 is a possible D gene (7 bases). Looked up from germline, CDR1 is SGHRS and CDR2 is YFSETQ. V gave up 3 bases and J gave up 8 bases, with 20 bases separating them. This CDR3 region has 15 residues. The CDR3 here is CASSYLGQGGDTQYF. The CDR3 DNA is TGCGCCAGCAGCTACCTGGGGCAGGGGGGAGATACCCAGTACTTC.

The V and J genes are TRBV6-2 or TRBV6-3 and TRBJ1-2; tentatively, D is TRBD1 (6 bases). The CDR3 has 14 residues. The V and J ends lost 7 bases and 4 bases respectively, with 16 bases between them. Germline V lookup: CDR1 MNHEY, CDR2 SVGEGT. The CDR3 region has the DNA TGTGCCAGCACCCTACAGGGCAGGACCTATGGCTACACCTTC. Protein product: CASTLQGRTYGYTF.

This clonotype was observed at least ten times. The rearrangement uses TRBV20-1 and TRBJ1-1, with D hard to call. Germline CDR1 reads DFQATT; CDR2 reads SNEGSKA (reference sequence). This CDR3 region has 13 residues. V shed 6 bases and J shed 2 bases, with 13 bases lying between them. CDR3 coding DNA: TGCAGTGCCTACGATGGCCTTAACACTGAAGCTTTCTTT. Translation: CSAYDGLNTEAFF.

The chain has TRBV20-1 and TRBJ1-6, with 7 positions matching TRBD1. Germline V lookup: CDR1 DFQATT, CDR2 SNEGSKA (reference sequence). V lost 2 bases to trimming and J lost 6 bases; unmatched junction nucleotides: 7. The CDR3 totals 15 residues. This CDR3 is CSARLPGQLNSPLHF. CDR3 bases: TGCAGTGCTAGACTTCCGGGACAGCTTAATTCACCCCTCCACTTT.

J is TRBJ1-5 and V is TRBV28; 8 bases map to TRBD1. V lost 5 bases to trimming and J lost 8 bases; unmatched junction nucleotides: 5. The CDR3 sequence is 13 residues long. Germline CDR1 reads MDHEN; CDR2 reads SYDVKM. The CDR3 reads CASSKDRDKPQHF. CDR3 nucleotide sequence: TGTGCCAGCAGTAAGGACAGGGACAAGCCCCAGCATTTT.

As DNA, the CDR3 is TGTGCCATCAGTGAGAACCCCGGGACAGGAAGAACAATGACCCAGCATTTT. It translates to CAISENPGTGRTMTQHF. The chain combines TRBV10-3 with TRBJ1-5, with TRBD1 matching over 8 bases. The CDR3 length is 17 residues. Germline-derived CDR1 and CDR2 are ENHRY and SYGVKD. V gave up 2 bases and J gave up 11 bases; unmatched junction bases: 17.

The V gene is TRBV3-1, the J gene TRBJ2-3; D ambiguous. Germline V CDR1 and CDR2: LGHDT, YNNKEL (reference sequence). The CDR3 length is 14 residues. V gave up 1 base and J gave up 0 bases, with 5 bases separating them. CDR3 sequence (DNA): TGTGCCAGCAGCCAAGGGGAAAGCACAGATACGCAGTATTTT. The encoded protein is CASSQGESTDTQYF.

The rearrangement joins TRBV5-1 to TRBJ2-6, with TRBD1 identical over 7 bases. The ends lost 4 bases at V and 1 base at J; junction bases unmatched: 8. The CDR3 has 17 residues. Per the germline V gene, CDR1 is SGHRS and CDR2 is YFSETQ. The CDR3 reads CASSPGGLLSGANVLTF. CDR3 nucleotide sequence: TGCGCCAGCAGCCCAGGGGGTTTGTTATCTGGGGCCAACGTCCTGACTTTC.

The chain combines TRBV11-2 with TRBJ2-2; 10 bases fit TRBD2. The CDR3 extends over 16 amino acids. Germline V gives CDR1 SGHAT, CDR2 FQNNGV. The J segment lost 3 bases and the V segment lost 5 bases, leaving 6 bases of the junction unmatched. The CDR3 loop is CASSPLAGVDTGELFF. The CDR3 coding sequence is TGTGCCAGCAGCCCCCTAGCGGGAGTGGACACCGGGGAGCTGTTTTTT.

This clonotype turned up a few times. This chain uses TRBV18 with TRBJ2-5, with TRBD2 matching 8 bases. The CDR3 is made up of 16 amino acids. Germline V gene sequence: CDR1 KGHSH, CDR2 LQKENI. The J segment lost 3 bases and the V segment lost 1 base, leaving 7 bases of the junction unmatched. The CDR3 here is CASSPRGLGGEETQYF. CDR3 sequence (DNA): TGTGCCAGCTCACCACGGGGACTAGGGGGTGAAGAGACCCAGTACTTC.

The chain uses TRBV28 and TRBJ1-5, with a possible D match to TRBD1 (6 bases). The germline V and J ends were trimmed by 1 base and 7 bases, with 11 bases remaining between them. CDR3 length equals 14 residues. Germline V CDR1 and CDR2: MDHEN, SYDVKM. The CDR3 nucleotides are TGTGCCAGCAGTTTATACAGGGAGGACCAGCCCCAGCATTTT. This codes for CASSLYREDQPQHF.

This clonotype was counted between two and nine times. A much larger clone differs from this one at a single base, so this may be a read error. This chain uses TRBV2 with TRBJ2-1; TRBD1 agrees at 8 bases. Losses at the gene ends were 7 bases for V and 8 bases for J; bases not matched to a gene: 10. Germline assignment: CDR1 SNHLY and CDR2 FYNNEI. The CDR3 is 14 amino acids. CDR3 nucleotide sequence: TGTGCCAGCAAACGGACAGGGACTTACGATGAGCAGTTCTTC. Its translation is CASKRTGTYDEQFF.

This clonotype has ten or more counts. This sequence joins TRBV2 and TRBJ2-3; D tentatively fits TRBD1 or TRBD2 (6 bases each). The CDR3 loop spans 15 amino acids. The V end was cut by 3 bases, the J end by 1 base, with 11 bases between. From germline, CDR1 is SNHLY and CDR2 FYNNEI. The CDR3 region is CASSEWGAGTDTQYF. DNA of the CDR3: TGTGCCAGCAGTGAGTGGGGGGCTGGCACAGATACGCAGTATTTT.

The rearrangement links TRBV5-1 to TRBJ1-3, with D unclear. The length of the CDR3 is 15 residues. V was pared by 2 bases and J by 2 bases, with 11 bases between. Germline V gives CDR1 SGHRS, CDR2 YFSETQ. The CDR3 region is CASSFGEFPGNTIYF. Here the CDR3 DNA reads TGCGCCAGCAGCTTTGGAGAGTTTCCTGGAAACACCATATATTTT.

This clonotype was observed many times. The chain has TRBV2 and TRBJ1-5; D remains unclear. The CDR3 is 14 residues long. Germline V CDR1 and CDR2: SNHLY, FYNNEI. The germline V and J ends were trimmed by 4 bases and 6 bases, with 13 bases remaining between them. The chain's CDR3 is CASSGLVLLQPQHF. DNA for the CDR3: TGTGCCAGCAGTGGCCTGGTTTTACTTCAGCCCCAGCATTTT.

The genes are TRBV7-6 and TRBJ2-7; 9 bases line up with TRBD2. The CDR3 has 17 amino acids. Trimming took 4 bases from V and 0 from J; bases not matched to a gene: 10. CDR1 and CDR2 from the germline V gene are SGHVS and FNYEAQ. The CDR3 nucleotides are TGTGCCAGCAGCTGGGCCGGAGGGCGGGGGGGCTCCTACGAGCAGTACTTC. It specifies CASSWAGGRGGSYEQYF.

V is TRBV28 and J is TRBJ1-6; D is unclear. Trimming removed 5 bases from V and 0 bases from J, with 14 bases in between. Germline-derived CDR1 and CDR2 are MDHEN and SYDVKM. The CDR3 is made up of 17 amino acids. CDR3 amino acids: CASSPASASSYNSPLHF. Written as DNA, the CDR3 is TGTGCCAGCAGTCCCGCATCTGCGAGCTCCTATAATTCACCCCTCCACTTT.